What follows are 21 T cell receptor beta chains derived from one specimen sequenced in a study of tissue T cells after allogeneic stem cell transplantation. Assay: immunoSEQ multiplex PCR; the TCRdb copy retains only in-frame clones and omits some. The data show 7,500 to 8,500 clones, 37% seen once. Time point noted: mouse harvest day 14 after allogeneic transplant. The graft held 10^6 splenic CD5+ T cells and 10^7 T-cell-depleted bone marrow cells. What was sequenced was skin. These TCRs come from a female BALB/c mouse given C57BL/6 T cells with graft-versus-host disease after an allogeneic hematopoietic cell transplant.

This clone was detected only once. The gene names here belong to mouse. Read data end 1 residue before the CDR3 end; the end is taken from the germline J gene. The V gene is TRBV12-1, the J gene TRBJ1-1; TRBD1 might be the D (6 bases). Germline V gene sequence: CDR1 SGHSN, CDR2 HYEKVE. CDR3 size: 13 residues. V was cut by 2 bases and J by 4 bases, with 10 bases left in between. The CDR3 sequence is CASSPQGGTEVFF. The DNA read from the CDR3 is TGTGCCAGCTCTCCCCAAGGGGGCACAGAAGTCTTC.

This clone is medium-sized within its sample. Genes and germline are mouse. The sequenced CDR3 bases are TGTGCCAGCAGTATCGGGACAGGGGTCTCCGACTACACC. Its protein is CASSIGTGVSDYT. In full, the CDR3 reads CASSIGTGVSDYTF. This rearrangement joins TRBV19 to TRBJ1-2; 10 bases fit TRBD1. From the germline J gene comes the end of the CDR3, since the read stops 1 residue before it. CDR1 is FNHDT, CDR2 SITEND, per germline (reference sequence). J lost 4 bases, V lost 2 bases, and 2 bases had no gene match. The CDR3 loop spans 14 amino acids.

As for this clone: Here the gene names and germline are mouse. The read terminates 1 residue before the CDR3 end, so the remaining end is supplied by the germline J gene. The rearrangement links TRBV3 to TRBJ1-1; the D is unclear. V was cut by 5 bases and J by 0 bases, with 7 bases left in between. Per the germline V gene, CDR1 is SNHLY and CDR2 is FYNGKV (reference sequence). The CDR3 is made up of 13 amino acids. The covered CDR3 bases are TGTGCCAGCAGCCTACAGACAAACACAGAAGTCTTC. Translating gives CASSLQTNTEVF. From start to end, the CDR3 is CASSLQTNTEVFF.

A note on this clone: Gene names and germline refer to mouse. Read data end 1 residue before the CDR3 end; the end is taken from the germline J gene. V is TRBV5 and J is TRBJ2-2; no reliable D call. The V gene lost 0 bases and the J gene lost 1 base, with 9 bases spanning the gap. In germline, CDR1 is LGHNA, CDR2 YNLKQL (reference sequence). The CDR3 consists of 16 residues. CDR3 bases read: TGTGCCAGCAGCCAAGATACGGCACTAAACACCGGGCAGCTCTAC. This sequence encodes CASSQDTALNTGQLY. The whole CDR3 protein reads CASSQDTALNTGQLYF.

This clone has just one count. Gene names denote mouse genes. This CDR3 reads CASSQERGQGRTEVFF. CDR3 DNA (partial): TGTGCCAGCAGCCAAGAGCGTGGACAGGGGAGGACAGAAGTCTTC. The chain joins TRBV5 to TRBJ1-1; 9 bases are shared with TRBD1. The read halts 1 residue ahead of the CDR3 end, with the missing end drawn from the germline J gene. The V segment lost 0 bases and the J segment 5 bases; nucleotides outside the gene matches: 7. The CDR3 spans 16 residues. Germline V lookup: CDR1 LGHNA, CDR2 YNLKQL (reference sequence).

A word on this clone: Gene names are the mouse ones. Coverage ceases 1 residue before the CDR3 finishes, and the germline J gene fills in the end. The V and J genes are TRBV26 and TRBJ1-6; D possibly corresponds to TRBD1 (6 bases). TRBJ1-6 is flagged as an ORF with uncertain function. The V end was cut by 3 bases, the J end by 4 bases, with 10 bases between. CDR3 length equals 15 residues. The germline gives CDR1 KGHPV, CDR2 FQNQEV (reference sequence). The CDR3 region is CASSLTGTYNSPLYF. The CDR3 DNA, read in part, is TGTGCCAGCAGTCTCACAGGGACTTATAATTCGCCCCTCTAC.

To note about this clone: Gene and germline names: mouse. CDR3 DNA (partial): TGTGCCAGCAGCCAAGATACGGACACCCAGTAC. This encodes CASSQDTDTQY. The CDR3 in its entirety is CASSQDTDTQYF. V is TRBV5 and J is TRBJ2-5, with D unclear. The read terminates 1 residue ahead of where the CDR3 ends, so the germline J gene completes it. V lost 0 bases, J lost 6 bases, and 4 bases lay in between. Germline CDR1 LGHNA, CDR2 YNLKQL (reference sequence). The CDR3 loop spans 12 amino acids.

Regarding this clone: Mouse germline and gene names are used. CDR3 bases read: TGTGCCAGCAGCTCAACTGGTAACTATGCTGAGCAGTTC. Its protein product is CASSSTGNYAEQF. The whole CDR3 is CASSSTGNYAEQFF. V is TRBV3 and J is TRBJ2-1; possibly TRBD2 for D (5 bases). The CDR3 end is not reached by the read, which stops 1 residue before it; the germline J gene fills it in. CDR1 SNHLY and CDR2 FYNGKV come from the germline V gene (reference sequence). The CDR3 consists of 14 residues. Trimming stripped 4 bases from V and 0 bases from J, with 7 bases between.

A note on this clone: Any gene name here is a mouse gene name. The read ends 1 residue before the CDR3 terminus; that terminus is restored from the germline J gene. The chain uses TRBV26 and TRBJ2-5; 12 nucleotides align to TRBD2. CDR3 length equals 14 residues. V shed 4 bases, J shed 6 bases, and the junction held 2 bases outside the gene matches. CDR1 KGHPV and CDR2 FQNQEV come from the germline V gene (reference sequence). CDR3 DNA (partial): TGTGCCAGCAGTCCCGGGACTGGGGGGGACACCCAGTAC. Translated: CASSPGTGGDTQY. The whole CDR3 sequence is CASSPGTGGDTQYF.

This clone qualifies as medium-sized. The gene names given are mouse names. From the germline J gene comes the end of the CDR3, since the read stops 1 residue before it. The chain couples TRBV26 to TRBJ2-7; maybe TRBD1 (5 bases). The CDR3 runs 12 residues. Germline CDR1 is KGHPV and CDR2 is FQNQEV (reference sequence). V dropped 6 bases and J dropped 3 bases, with 9 bases sitting between them. The DNA read from the CDR3 is TGTGCCAGCAGGCCGCAGGGCTATGAACAGTAC. Translation gives CASRPQGYEQY. The full CDR3 reads CASRPQGYEQYF.

About this clone: The gene names here belong to mouse. The read stops 1 residue short of the end of the CDR3; the missing end is completed from the germline J gene. This rearrangement joins TRBV12-1 to TRBJ2-5; 11 bases fit TRBD2. From germline, CDR1 is SGHSN and CDR2 HYEKVE. CDR3 size: 14 residues. The ends lost 2 bases at V and 3 bases at J; junction bases unmatched: 0. CDR3: CASSRLGGQDTQYF. The covered CDR3 bases are TGTGCCAGCTCTCGACTGGGGGGGCAAGACACCCAGTAC.

Remarks on this clone: Mouse gene names apply. The read ends 1 residue early relative to the CDR3; the germline J gene fills the gap. The chain uses TRBV26 and TRBJ2-2; TRBD1 matches at 10 bases. CDR3 size: 15 residues. CDR1 KGHPV and CDR2 FQNQEV come from the germline V gene (reference sequence). V dropped 4 bases and J dropped 2; count of bases not matched to a gene: 1. Incomplete CDR3 DNA: TGTGCCAGCAGTCCGGACAGGGGGAACACCGGGCAGCTCTAC. Protein sequence: CASSPDRGNTGQLY. The full-length CDR3 reads as CASSPDRGNTGQLYF.

This clone appeared once. The listed genes are named as in mouse. The read finishes 1 residue shy of the CDR3 end, and the germline J gene is used to complete it. This chain links TRBV3 with TRBJ2-7; TRBD1 matches 12 bases. The V segment lost 4 bases and the J segment 6 bases; nucleotides outside the gene matches: 4. Germline CDR1 SNHLY, CDR2 FYNGKV (reference sequence). This CDR3 comprises 14 residues. CDR3 sequence: CASSSGQGAAEQYF. The covered CDR3 bases are TGTGCCAGCAGCTCGGGACAGGGGGCGGCTGAACAGTAC.

A remark on this clone: The listed genes are named as in mouse. Read sequence stops 1 residue before the CDR3 end, and the germline J gene provides the missing end. The genes are TRBV15 and TRBJ2-7; the D gene is possibly TRBD1 (6 bases). The CDR3 extends over 14 amino acids. Germline CDR1 reads SGHND; CDR2 reads FRSKSL. V lost 5 bases and J 0 bases, leaving 11 bases between the germline ends. The CDR3 bases that were read are TGTGCCAGCAGTCGGGACACCATCTCCTATGAACAGTAC. Amino acid sequence: CASSRDTISYEQY. The full CDR3 protein reads CASSRDTISYEQYF.

On this clone: Mouse names are used for the genes. The DNA ends 1 residue before the CDR3 does, and the rest of the CDR3 is filled in from the germline J gene. This chain connects TRBV26 to TRBJ2-3; the D gene is possibly TRBD1 (5 bases). Germline CDR1 KGHPV, CDR2 FQNQEV (reference sequence). Trimming removed 5 bases from V and 0 bases from J, with 9 bases in between. The CDR3 spans 14 residues. The CDR3 DNA, read in part, is TGTGCCAGCAGTGACAGCTTTAGTGCAGAAACGCTGTAT. Protein sequence: CASSDSFSAETLY. The entire CDR3 protein reads CASSDSFSAETLYF.

By proportion, this clone is medium-sized. Mouse germline and gene names are used. The observed sequence ends 1 residue before the CDR3 terminus, with the missing tail filled in from the germline J gene. The chain is built from TRBV26 and TRBJ2-7; D may be TRBD1 (5 bases). Trimming shortened V by 2 bases and J by 4 bases, and 12 bases separated the two germline ends. The CDR3 contains 14 residues. Per germline, CDR1 KGHPV and CDR2 FQNQEV (reference sequence). CDR3 amino acids: CASSLGGHPYEQYF. The CDR3 DNA, read in part, is TGTGCCAGCAGTCTGGGTGGACATCCATATGAACAGTAC.

About this clone itself: Gene and germline names: mouse. The read terminates 1 residue ahead of where the CDR3 ends, so the germline J gene completes it. The V call is TRBV26, the J call TRBJ2-4, with D perhaps TRBD1 (8 bases). The germline V gene has CDR1 KGHPV and CDR2 FQNQEV (reference sequence). Trimming took off 2 bases at V and 0 bases at J, with 12 bases between the two ends. The CDR3 sequence is 16 residues long. The covered CDR3 bases are TGTGCCAGCAGTCTGCACAGGGGGGCTAGTCAAAACACCTTGTAC. This codes for CASSLHRGASQNTLY. The full-length CDR3 reads as CASSLHRGASQNTLYF. Combining the CDR3 with reference TRBV26 and TRBJ2-4 gives the whole variable domain NSKVIQTPRYLVKGQGQKAKMRCIPEKGHPVVFWYQQNKNNEFKFLINFQNQEVLQQIDMTEKRFSAECPSNSPCSLEIQSSEAGDSALYLCASSLHRGASQNTLYFGAGTRLSVL.

This clone has more than one count but fewer than ten. The genes are named according to mouse. Read coverage stops 1 residue before the CDR3 terminus; the germline J gene supplies the remainder. This chain connects TRBV5 to TRBJ1-3; D gene ambiguous. Germline-derived CDR1 and CDR2 are LGHNA and YNLKQL (reference sequence). V gave up 0 bases and J gave up 1 base, with 7 bases separating them. This CDR3 has 15 residues. Incomplete CDR3 DNA: TGTGCCAGCAGCCAAGAACCGGGGTCTGGAAATACGCTCTAT. The encoded protein is CASSQEPGSGNTLY. The CDR3 in full is CASSQEPGSGNTLYF.

A few counts support this clone. The genes are named according to mouse. The CDR3 reads CASSPTGISAETLYF. CDR3 DNA (partial): TGTGCCAGCAGTCCCACTGGGATTAGTGCAGAAACGCTGTAT. The genes are TRBV26 and TRBJ2-3; TRBD2 is a possible D gene (6 bases). Coverage ceases 1 residue before the CDR3 finishes, and the germline J gene fills in the end. In germline, CDR1 is KGHPV, CDR2 FQNQEV (reference sequence). The V and J ends lost 4 bases and 0 bases respectively, with 11 bases between them. The CDR3 runs 15 residues.

About this clone: The genes and germline here are from mouse. The read gets to within 1 residue of the CDR3 end, and the germline J gene fills in the rest. The J gene is TRBJ1-2, the V gene TRBV26; D is uncertain. Germline CDR1 is KGHPV and CDR2 is FQNQEV (reference sequence). The CDR3 sequence is 14 residues long. The V end lost 0 bases, the J end lost 2 bases, and 7 bases lay between the germline ends. The CDR3 bases that were read are TGTGCCAGCAGTCTGTCACAGATCAACTCCGACTACACC. This encodes CASSLSQINSDYT. The entire CDR3 reads CASSLSQINSDYTF.

Remarks on this clone: The gene symbols are mouse symbols. The CDR3 end is not reached by the read, which stops 1 residue before it; the germline J gene fills it in. The chain joins TRBV23 to TRBJ2-5; the D call of TRBD2 is as the table states it, not checked on the DNA. The CDR3 is made up of 12 amino acids. The germline gives CDR1 KGHTA, CDR2 FQNQQP. The CDR3 sequence is CSSSQSGDTQYF. The sequenced CDR3 bases are TGCTCCAGCAGTCAATCTGGAGACACCCAGTAC.